The sequence of this TCR beta chain was determined in a study of T cell responses to AZD1222 COVID-19 vaccine. Study background: Pooled samples include second doses given at about 4 or 12 weeks.

Clones were sequenced by immunoSEQ multiplex PCR, and TCRdb holds only the in-frame ones, with some missing. The sample records 100,000 to 120,000 clones, 87% being singletons. V was pared by 0 bases and J by 0 bases, with 7 bases between. CDR1 and CDR2 from the germline V gene are SGDLS and YYNGEE. The CDR3 is made up of 15 amino acids. The source is an adult in good health. This specimen consisted of peripheral blood, obtained on day 0 of AZD1222 vaccination. The rearrangement joins TRBV9 to TRBJ1-3; D gene uncertain. The DNA of the CDR3 is TGTGCCAGCAGCGTAGATCCGAGCTCTGGAAACACCATATATTTT. It specifies CASSVDPSSGNTIYF.